This T cell receptor beta chain was documented in a study of molecular identifiers for immune sequencing clone quantification. Both previously described methods and listed TCR primers were employed to make bulk TCR libraries. TCRdb reprocessed the PCR reads with MiXCR, giving one entry per CDR3 protein. The sample carries about 60,000 distinct CDR3 sequences, under 20% recorded once. This CDR3 spans 14 amino acids. Trimming pared 5 bases from V and 8 bases from J, leaving 18 bases between. CDR1 is MNHEY, CDR2 SMNVEV, per germline (reference sequence). This chain connects TRBV27 to TRBJ1-2; tentatively, D is TRBD1 (5 bases). Specimen: naive CD8+ T cells from blood, with Jurkat cell RNA spiked in. The subset here: FACS-sorted CD8+CD4-CCR7+CD45RA+ naive T cells. This receptor was taken from a human donor in good health. Some libraries in this study had Jurkat cell RNA spiked in. CDR3 sequence reads: CASSPLGLAIGYTF. CDR3 DNA: TGTGCCAGCAGTCCCTTGGGGCTTGCTATCGGCTACACCTTC.